This TCR beta chain originates from a study of OX40 agonist ivuxolimab in advanced cancers. Study-level background: The patients received ivuxolimab by intravenous route every 2 weeks at 0.01 to 10 mg/kg. Partial responses were achieved by three patients: one hepatocellular carcinoma, two cutaneous melanoma.

Measured with immunoSEQ multiplex PCR; TCRdb has only the in-frame clones, and not every one. The sample lists tens of thousands of clones; approximately 86% were seen once. With V trimmed by 6 bases and J by 2 bases, 3 bases remained unmatched. The germline V gene has CDR1 MNHEY and CDR2 SMNVEV (reference sequence). The CDR3 has 13 amino acids. The sequence was obtained from an adult with an advanced solid tumor such as melanoma, head and neck, liver or kidney cancer. Here the sequenced sample was CD4+ or CD8+ T cells sorted from blood, taken in a trial of the OX40 agonist ivuxolimab. This chain uses TRBV27 with TRBJ1-2, with 7 bases identical to TRBD1. CDR3 residues: CASSRDSNYGYTF. CDR3 sequence (DNA): TGTGCCAGCAGCCGGGACAGCAACTATGGCTACACCTTC.